The 7 T cell receptor beta chains in this list originate from one sample, sequenced in a study of shared clonotypes between healthy human individuals. Method: immunoSEQ multiplex PCR; TCRdb's copy keeps in-frame clones and lacks some. The sample contains approximately 1,000,000 clones, 60% to 80% of which appear only once. The sample consisted of memory CD4+ T cells from PBMCs. As for subset: CD45RA-negative fraction. The origin of the receptors is a man aged 18 to 35 in good health. Some clones in this sample may be carry-over from other donors' samples.

The V and J genes are TRBV2 and TRBJ2-1; 9 positions match TRBD2. The CDR3 sequence is 15 residues long. The germline CDR1 and CDR2 sequences are SNHLY and FYNNEI. V lost 9 bases to trimming and J lost 4 bases; unmatched junction nucleotides: 10. In nucleotides, the CDR3 is TGTGCCAGTTGCCCGGGACTAGCACGTTACAATGAGCAGTTCTTC. It is translated as CASCPGLARYNEQFF. The complete variable domain, with remaining parts taken from reference TRBV2 and TRBJ2-1, reads EPEVTQTPSHQVTQMGQEVILRCVPISNHLYFYWYRQILGQKVEFLVSFYNNEISEKSEIFDDQFSVERPDGSNFTLKIRSTKLEDSAMYFCASCPGLARYNEQFFGPGTRLTVL.

This clone showed up many times. The V gene is TRBV5-1, the J gene TRBJ1-1, with unresolved D. Germline-derived CDR1 and CDR2 are SGHRS and YFSETQ. V was pared by 3 bases and J by 4 bases, with 16 bases between. CDR3 size: 15 residues. The CDR3 spells CASSSSTRLSTEAFF. The CDR3 DNA follows: TGCGCCAGCAGCTCTTCGACAAGGTTGAGCACTGAAGCTTTCTTT.

This clone came up many times. The chain couples TRBV20-1 to TRBJ2-1; unclear D gene. Germline CDR1 and CDR2: DFQATT and SNEGSKA (reference sequence). The V gene lost 3 bases and the J gene lost 8 bases, with 8 bases spanning the gap. CDR3 length: 11 residues. CDR3 protein: CSARNLDEQFF. As DNA, the CDR3 is TGCAGTGCTAGGAACTTGGATGAGCAGTTCTTC.

This clone was seen a handful of times. The J gene is TRBJ2-7, the V gene TRBV27; 8 nucleotides align to TRBD1. The V segment lost 6 bases and the J segment 4 bases; nucleotides outside the gene matches: 8. From germline, CDR1 is MNHEY and CDR2 SMNVEV (reference sequence). This CDR3 is 14 amino acids long. This CDR3 reads CASRRGQGLYEQYF. CDR3 nucleotide sequence: TGTGCCAGCAGACGAGGACAGGGCTTGTACGAGCAGTACTTC.

The chain recombines TRBV19 with TRBJ2-3; 8 bases align to TRBD2. The CDR3 extends over 18 amino acids. The germline gives CDR1 LNHDA, CDR2 SQIVND (reference sequence). V lost 5 bases to trimming and J lost 8 bases; unmatched junction nucleotides: 21. CDR3 coding DNA: TGTGCCAGTAGTCAAGGACCGGGACTAGATCCCCGGGGAGGTACGCAGTATTTT. This gives the protein CASSQGPGLDPRGGTQYF.

The chain recombines TRBV25-1 with TRBJ2-6, with 7 bases identical to TRBD2. The CDR3 length is 16 residues. With V trimmed by 5 bases and J by 4 bases, 8 bases remained unmatched. Germline V gene sequence: CDR1 MGHDK, CDR2 SYGVNS. For the CDR3, the DNA is TGTGCCAGCAGTCCCCCCGGGGGGTGGGGGGCCAACGTCCTGACTTTC. It specifies CASSPPGGWGANVLTF.

CDR3 sequence: CAITSGSSYEQYF. The DNA of the CDR3 is TGTGCCATTACTAGCGGGAGCTCCTACGAGCAGTACTTC. V and J are TRBV2 and TRBJ2-7; 11 bases line up with TRBD2. This CDR3 comprises 13 residues. In germline, CDR1 is SNHLY, CDR2 FYNNEI. J gave up 0 bases and V 10 bases, and 2 bases lay outside the gene matches.